Below, 6 T cell receptor beta chains from the same sample are listed, as sequenced in a study of Tregs in tolerant kidney transplant recipients. Produced via immunoSEQ multiplex PCR; TCRdb's table is partial and in-frame only. Among 120,000 or so clones listed, almost 95% were seen once. Material for sequencing was CD4+ T cells from blood. The receptor source for this set is a human donor in good health.

The rearrangement links TRBV5-1 to TRBJ2-1, with D unclear. The germline gives CDR1 SGHRS, CDR2 YFSETQ. The CDR3 sequence is 14 residues long. The V and J ends lost 4 bases and 1 base respectively, with 9 bases between them. Written as DNA, the CDR3 is TGCGCCAGCAGCCTGACCATGTCCTACAATGAGCAGTTCTTC. Protein product: CASSLTMSYNEQFF.

This clone was detected once. This chain joins TRBV6-1 and TRBJ1-4; D not resolved. Germline CDR1 MNHNS, CDR2 SASEGT. The CDR3 consists of 10 residues. V was cut by 8 bases and J by 8 bases, with 6 bases left in between. CDR3 region: CASLGEKLFF. As DNA, the CDR3 is TGTGCCAGCCTAGGGGAAAAACTGTTTTTT.

J is TRBJ2-3 and V is TRBV6-8, with 10 bases that match TRBD2. The CDR3 runs to 16 residues. Germline-derived CDR1 and CDR2 are MNHGY and SAAAGT. The V and J ends lost 4 bases and 5 bases, in that order; junction bases with no gene match: 9. Written as DNA, the CDR3 is TGTGCCAGCAGTTCCCCTCTAGCGGGAGACGTAGATACGCAGTATTTT. This gives the protein CASSSPLAGDVDTQYF.

This clone appeared a single time. This sequence joins TRBV2 and TRBJ2-6; D remains unclear. CDR3 length: 14 residues. The V gene lost 3 bases and the J gene lost 0 bases, with 3 bases spanning the gap. CDR1 is SNHLY, CDR2 FYNNEI, per germline. The CDR3: CASSDNSGANVLTF. The CDR3 DNA sequence: TGTGCCAGCAGTGATAACTCTGGGGCCAACGTCCTGACTTTC.

About this clone: The same CDR3 can be traced to other DNA sequences in this sample. The V gene is TRBV5-1, the J gene TRBJ2-1; the match to TRBD2 covers 9 bases. The CDR3 runs to 15 residues. The trim removed 0 bases at V and 4 bases at J, leaving 2 bases unmatched. The germline V gene encodes CDR1 SGHRS and CDR2 YFSETQ. In DNA form, the CDR3 reads TGCGCCAGCAGCTTGGGAGCGGGAGGATACAATGAGCAGTTCTTC. Its protein is CASSLGAGGYNEQFF.

This rearrangement joins TRBV11-2 to TRBJ2-1; D is possibly TRBD2 (5 bases). This CDR3 spans 11 amino acids. Trimming stripped 4 bases from V and 12 bases from J, with 10 bases between. Germline CDR1 and CDR2: SGHAT and FQNNGV. In DNA form, the CDR3 reads TGTGCCAGCAGCTCCGGGGTGGGGCAGTTCTTC. Residues: CASSSGVGQFF.